This TCR beta chain was captured by sequencing in a study of low-dose radiotherapy and immunotherapy resistance in tumors. In the study overall: Every two weeks, cyclophosphamide 200 mg/m2 was infused one day before radiation plus immunotherapy. Aspirin 300 mg was given orally each day for four cycles from cycle 1 day 1.

Both TCRalpha and TCRbeta chains were reverse transcribed with V-gene-specific primers. With a V-primer adapter and a constant-region primer, TCRs were amplified for about 19 PCR cycles. TCRdb re-derived calls from the reads in MiXCR, one entry per CDR3 protein. The sample has approximately 90,000 distinct CDR3 sequences, roughly a sixth seen once; the top ten hold approximately 2.8%. As to time point: before trial treatment. In the RACIN dose-escalation trial, donors got nivolumab plus ipilimumab with aspirin, cyclophosphamide and radiotherapy. The CDR3 is made up of 11 amino acids. Trimming took off 1 base at V and 7 bases at J, with 2 bases between the two ends. Germline loops: CDR1 SGHVS, CDR2 FNYEAQ. This clonotype was seen only a few times.

The sequence derives from a male donor with prostate cancer. The rearrangement joins TRBV7-6 to TRBJ1-3; D ambiguous. The specimen was PBMCs, collected before treatment. The CDR3 DNA reads as TGTGCCAGCAGCTTAGACAACACCATATATTTT. Translated: CASSLDNTIYF.